Below, 19 T cell receptor beta chains from the same sample are listed, as sequenced in a study of T cell responses to AZD1222 COVID-19 vaccine (dated by TCRdb to about 2021). Libraries were made using the immunoSEQ multiplex PCR assay. The immuneACCESS repertoire file appears here via TCRdb, limited to in-frame rearrangements. These files lack a portion of the clones; in checked studies, under half of the deficit traces to unresolved V genes, and the cause of the others is not known. In this sample the table shows about 62,000 clones, 76% of which occur a single time. Jointly, the top ten make up about an eighth of the sample. The time point label for this specimen denotes: baseline before first vaccination. The specimen comprised peripheral blood, sampled on day 0 of AZD1222 vaccination. The source of these receptors is an adult in good health.

CDR3 nucleotide sequence: TGTGCCAGCAGCGCGCCTGGGACGGCGGCGAACACCGGGGAGCTGTTTTTT. Residues: CASSAPGTAANTGELFF. The chain joins TRBV9 to TRBJ2-2; TRBD1 or TRBD2 may be the D gene (5 bases each). Germline CDR1 reads SGDLS; CDR2 reads YYNGEE. V lost 3 bases and J lost 0, with 15 bases in between. CDR3 length: 17 residues.

DNA for the CDR3: TGTGCCAGCTTCGATGGGAGGAACACTGAAGCTTTCTTT. Protein: CASFDGRNTEAFF. V is TRBV27 and J is TRBJ1-1; D gene ambiguous. CDR1 is MNHEY, CDR2 SMNVEV, per germline (reference sequence). Trimming stripped 8 bases from V and 1 base from J, with 11 bases between. The CDR3 is 13 residues long.

The chain recombines TRBV28 with TRBJ1-4; 12 bases are a match to TRBD1. The CDR3 runs to 18 residues. Germline assignment: CDR1 MDHEN and CDR2 SYDVKM. V was clipped by 5 bases and J by 4 bases; unmatched bases: 11. CDR3 region: CASSPSGTGGVINEKLFF. Written as DNA, the CDR3 is TGTGCCAGCAGTCCATCCGGGACAGGGGGCGTTATTAATGAAAAACTGTTTTTT.

CDR3 loop: CSARYGYTF. As DNA, the CDR3 is TGCAGTGCTCGTTATGGCTACACCTTC. The genes are TRBV20-1 and TRBJ1-2; no firm D call. The CDR3 is made up of 9 amino acids. Trimming removed 5 bases at V and 5 bases at J, with 3 bases between. Germline-derived CDR1 and CDR2 are DFQATT and SNEGSKA (reference sequence).

This sequence joins TRBV30 and TRBJ2-5; 8 positions agree with TRBD2. After removal of 4 bases from V and 1 base from J, the junction contained 8 bases not matched to a gene. This CDR3 has 15 amino acids. Germline CDR1 is GTSNPN and CDR2 is SVGIG (reference sequence). The CDR3 here is CAWMRPAGAQETQYF. The CDR3 DNA reads as TGTGCCTGGATGAGGCCAGCGGGGGCCCAAGAGACCCAGTACTTC. The entire variable domain, with the rest obtained from reference TRBV30 and TRBJ2-5, is as follows: SQTIHQWPATLVQPVGSPLSLECTVEGTSNPNLYWYRQAAGRGLQLLFYSVGIGQISSEVPQNLSASRPQDRQFILSSKKLLLSDSGFYLCAWMRPAGAQETQYFGPGTRLLVL.

V is TRBV3-1 (or the pseudogene TRBV3-2) and J is TRBJ2-1; TRBD1 is a possible D gene (6 bases). The V end was cut by 0 bases, the J end by 6 bases, with 12 bases between. Germline V gives CDR1 LGHDT, CDR2 YNNKEL (reference sequence). This CDR3 region has 15 residues. Here the CDR3 reads CASSQEAGDGNEQFF. DNA for the CDR3: TGTGCCAGCAGCCAAGAAGCAGGGGACGGCAATGAGCAGTTCTTC.

The rearrangement uses TRBV2 and TRBJ2-5; 12 positions match TRBD2. Germline V gene data show CDR1 as SNHLY and CDR2 as FYNNEI. The CDR3 extends over 15 amino acids. After removal of 4 bases from V and 5 bases from J, the junction contained 5 bases not matched to a gene. CDR3 sequence: CASSAGGLAGETQYF. CDR3 DNA: TGTGCCAGCAGTGCTGGGGGACTAGCGGGCGAGACCCAGTACTTC. Filled out from reference TRBV2 and TRBJ2-5, the complete variable domain reads EPEVTQTPSHQVTQMGQEVILRCVPISNHLYFYWYRQILGQKVEFLVSFYNNEISEKSEIFDDQFSVERPDGSNFTLKIRSTKLEDSAMYFCASSAGGLAGETQYFGPGTRLLVL.

As DNA, the CDR3 is TGTGCCAGCAGCCCCTTGACAGTCGGGAATTCACCCCTCCACTTT. This codes for CASSPLTVGNSPLHF. The chain carries TRBV7-8 and TRBJ1-6, with a possible D match to TRBD1 (5 bases). Germline V gene sequence: CDR1 SGHVS, CDR2 FQNEAQ. The CDR3 loop spans 15 amino acids. V was pared by 5 bases and J by 7 bases, with 15 bases between.

The rearrangement uses TRBV18 and TRBJ1-2; D call uncertain. This CDR3 has 14 residues. Looked up from germline, CDR1 is KGHSH and CDR2 is LQKENI. V was trimmed by 2 bases and J by 6 bases, leaving 13 bases between them. The CDR3, as DNA: TGTGCCAGCTCACCAACGGAAGAGGGTCATGGCTACACCTTC. Its protein is CASSPTEEGHGYTF.

In this sample, this clone turned up once. The chain links TRBV5-6 to TRBJ1-5; a weak D match, TRBD1 (5 bases). V lost 4 bases to trimming and J lost 3 bases, with 14 bases between them. The CDR3 runs 15 residues. The germline V gene encodes CDR1 SGHDT and CDR2 YYEEEE. CDR3: CASSQGGGNNQPQHF. The CDR3 nucleotides read TGTGCCAGCAGCCAAGGTGGGGGGAACAATCAGCCCCAGCATTTT.

The chain is built from TRBV2 and TRBJ2-7; the match to TRBD1 covers 9 bases. Trimming cost V 5 bases and J 5 bases; bases outside gene matches: 13. CDR3 length equals 16 residues. Germline assignment: CDR1 SNHLY and CDR2 FYNNEI. CDR3 amino acids: CASSLGPGQGGHEQYF. The CDR3 nucleotides are TGTGCCAGCAGTCTTGGTCCGGGACAGGGAGGCCACGAGCAGTACTTC.

In this sample, this clone turned up once. The chain links TRBV7-2 to TRBJ2-3; 13 nucleotides agree with TRBD2. The ends lost 5 bases at V and 7 bases at J; junction bases unmatched: 3. Germline V gene lookup returns CDR1 SGHTA and CDR2 FQGNSA. This CDR3 spans 14 amino acids. The CDR3 reads CASSPGLAGNTQYF. For the CDR3, the DNA is TGTGCCAGCAGCCCGGGACTAGCGGGAAATACGCAGTATTTT.

This clone was detected once. The chain carries TRBV5-1 and TRBJ1-1; TRBD1 might be the D (5 bases). The CDR3 is made up of 14 amino acids. Germline loops: CDR1 SGHRS, CDR2 YFSETQ. Trimming took 0 bases from V and 4 from J, leaving 10 bases between them. CDR3 sequence reads: CASSLEGRTTEAFF. CDR3 nucleotide sequence: TGCGCCAGCAGCTTGGAGGGGAGAACCACTGAAGCTTTCTTT.

V usage is TRBV10-3 and J usage is TRBJ1-4; 7 nucleotides match TRBD1. With V trimmed by 4 bases and J by 6 bases, 8 bases remained unmatched. Germline CDR1 ENHRY, CDR2 SYGVKD. The CDR3 is made up of 15 amino acids. This chain's CDR3 is CAISARDSLDEKLFF. In DNA, the CDR3 is TGTGCCATCAGTGCCCGGGACAGTCTGGATGAAAAACTGTTTTTT.

Written as DNA, the CDR3 is TGTGCCAGCAAAGAGGGGGCCGGTCAGCCCCAGCATTTT. Amino acid sequence: CASKEGAGQPQHF. The V gene is TRBV6-5, the J gene TRBJ1-5, with TRBD1 matching 7 bases. The V and J ends lost 7 bases and 6 bases, in that order; junction bases with no gene match: 6. CDR3 length: 13 amino acids. Germline V lookup: CDR1 MNHEY, CDR2 SVGAGI.

V and J are TRBV27 and TRBJ2-3; 12 positions match TRBD2. The CDR3 is 16 residues long. V was pared by 5 bases and J by 2 bases, with 5 bases of the junction left unmatched. CDR1 is MNHEY, CDR2 SMNVEV, per germline (reference sequence). The CDR3 nucleotides are TGTGCCAGCAGTCCTCTAGCGGGGGGGTTCACAGATACGCAGTATTTT. This gives the protein CASSPLAGGFTDTQYF.

The DNA for the CDR3 is TGCGCCAGCAGCCAAGGACCCCAAGAGACCCAGTACTTC. This codes for CASSQGPQETQYF. The rearrangement joins TRBV4-3 to TRBJ2-5; D remains ambiguous. Trimming left V 1 base short and J 1 base short, with 4 bases between. Per germline, CDR1 LGHNA and CDR2 YSLEER. The CDR3 extends over 13 amino acids.

The chain joins TRBV30 to TRBJ1-4; no reliable D call. Germline V gene data show CDR1 as GTSNPN and CDR2 as SVGIG (reference sequence). The V end lost 1 base, the J end lost 0 bases, and 9 bases lay between the germline ends. The CDR3 has 15 amino acids. This CDR3 reads CAWSAGSSTNEKLFF. The CDR3 DNA sequence: TGTGCCTGGAGTGCCGGGAGTTCAACTAATGAAAAACTGTTTTTT.

This chain joins TRBV12-3 or TRBV12-4 and TRBJ2-5; no clear D gene. CDR3 length equals 13 residues. V was shortened by 3 bases and J by 3 bases, with 8 bases between the two germline ends. CDR3 coding DNA: TGTGCCAGCAGTTTTGGTAGAGAAGAGACCCAGTACTTC. Translating gives CASSFGREETQYF.